This is a list of T cell receptor beta chains from one sample in a study of T cell responses to AZD1222 COVID-19 vaccine. Measured with immunoSEQ multiplex PCR; TCRdb has only the in-frame clones, and not every one. The sample has roughly 75,000 clones, less than 90% seen once. This specimen consisted of peripheral blood, obtained on day 0 of AZD1222 vaccination. Every receptor here comes from an adult in good health. The CDR3 runs from the conserved cysteine through the conserved F or W. Each record gives: D gene, CDR3 length, J gene, V gene, clone size, CDR3 DNA, CDR3 protein. D genes are given only for firm matches. Clone size appears in some rows only: once, few, many, or a class for an expanded clone.

. | 11 | TRBJ2-7 | TRBV6-2/TRBV6-3 | . | TGTGCCAGCAGCCAATACTACGAGCAGTACTTC | CASSQYYEQYF
TRBD2 | 14 | TRBJ2-7 | TRBV28 | . | TGTGCCAGCAGTTTATGGGGGGGGACCTACGAGCAGTACTTC | CASSLWGGTYEQYF
. | 15 | TRBJ1-2 | TRBV4-3 | . | TGCGCCAGCAGCCAAGAAGCCTTCTTTAACTATGGCTACACCTTC | CASSQEAFFNYGYTF
. | 10 | TRBJ1-1 | TRBV30 | once | TGTGCCTGGAGTGTCATCGAAGCTTTCTTT | CAWSVIEAFF
. | 13 | TRBJ2-7 | TRBV27 | . | TGTGCCAGCATGGGCGCACCTTTCTACGAGCAGTACTTC | CASMGAPFYEQYF
. | 12 | TRBJ1-1 | TRBV5-1 | . | TGCGCCAGCAGCTTGGACAGGGTAGCAGCTTTCTTT | CASSLDRVAAFF
TRBD1 | 16 | TRBJ2-7 | TRBV6-5 | . | TGTGCCAGCAGTTATGGCGGGACAGGGGGCTCCTACGAGCAGTACTTC | CASSYGGTGGSYEQYF
TRBD1 | 15 | TRBJ2-2 | TRBV11-3 | once | TGTGCCAGCAGCGCAGGGGGTCGAGACACCGGGGAGCTGTTTTTT | CASSAGGRDTGELFF
TRBD1 | 15 | TRBJ1-5 | TRBV2 | . | TGTGCCAGCAGACAGTATGGGACAGGGGATCAGCCCCAGCATTTT | CASRQYGTGDQPQHF
TRBD1 | 15 | TRBJ1-2 | TRBV28 | . | TGTGCCAGCACCACGGGACAGGGGAAAGGATATGGCTACACCTTC | CASTTGQGKGYGYTF
. | 15 | TRBJ1-1 | TRBV3-1/TRBV3-2 | . | TGTGCCAGCAGCCTTTCGGGTAGGACAGCGCAGAGGGCTTTCTTT | CASSLSGRTAQRAFF
. | 13 | TRBJ1-5 | TRBV6-2/TRBV6-3 | once | TGTGCCAGCAGCAGAGGGGGCAATCAGCCCCAGCATTTT | CASSRGGNQPQHF
TRBD1 | 16 | TRBJ1-2 | TRBV6-5 | once | TGTGCCAGCAGTTCGCCCTCCGGGACAGGAACTTATGGCTACACCTTC | CASSSPSGTGTYGYTF